This TCR beta chain was captured in a study of cytomegalovirus exposure and HLA in healthy donors (dated by TCRdb to about 2017). General notes on the study: An earlier analysis of several hundred of the donors reported 276 Gb of sequence data and around 110 million unique TCR beta sequences obtained from roughly 170 million T cells. Roughly 290 gigabases of sequencing data and around 80 million unique TCR sequences made up an early release that covered approximately 620 HLA-typed donors. Among the roughly 400 genotyped donors, 75% to 90% belonged to the genetic ancestry cluster associated with self-reported Caucasian donors. The aim of the study was to test whether cataloging public T cell receptors could identify signatures of past pathogen exposure. The study used immunosequencing to profile the T cell repertoires of several hundred subjects and linked those repertoires to cytomegalovirus serostatus. Along with the approximately 650-subject first cohort, a separate validation cohort of over 90 different subjects was used. The study combined high-throughput TCR immunosequencing, statistical association of individual TCRs with disease status, and machine learning to predict cytomegalovirus infection status. A later analysis re-examined previously published TCR beta repertoires from roughly 720 donors and added high-resolution HLA genotyping to investigate patterns of TCR occurrence. The later analysis used no new phenotypic data to find candidate immune exposures, relying instead on TCR beta sequences and their occurrence across donors. In an earlier analysis of 550 to 700 of the donors, high-throughput TCR beta sequencing was used to judge whether each TCR beta V gene segment behaved as functional or pseudogenic. Donor age, sex, ethnicity and CMV serostatus were compiled together with the repertoire data. A later genetic analysis took genome-wide SNP genotypes for about three fifths of the 666 donors and used that subset as a discovery cohort. Every repertoire in the discovery cohort had been generated on one and the same sequencing platform. Both class I and class II loci were covered by HLA typing, at four-digit resolution. The number of typed donors differed by locus: about 629-630 for A, B, C, DRB1 and DQB1; 500 to 550 for DQA1; 606 for DPA1; and roughly 450 for DPB1. Four or five DR-DQ haplotypes were handled as single units for association and clustering because linkage in the cohort was strong. Among around 400 genotyped donors of the cohort, an average of around 220,000 unique TCR beta nucleotide sequences was sequenced per donor, of which roughly 17% were non-productive.

Note on this clone: What this receptor recognizes is not known. Base qualities are not at hand, and no much larger clone is one base apart.

The germline V gene yields WSHSY for CDR1 and SAAADI for CDR2. From the cysteine through the phenylalanine, the CDR3 covers 13 amino acids. Left in the record is the CDR3 DNA by itself, 39 bases read in frame from the first base. Relative to germline, V is missing 10 bases and J is missing 4 bases, with 6 bases of the junction outside any gene match. In total, over 600 healthy bone marrow donors made up the cohort. Cohort members were all nominally healthy when sampled, although unrecorded immune exposures were likely present. The donor tested CMV seropositive, placing the donor among the 290 or so seropositive members of the cohort. Every donor gave a peripheral blood sample, and the peripheral blood mononuclear cells from that sample were used for TCR beta sequencing. Genomic DNA extraction from the blood cell samples was performed with the Qiagen DNeasy Blood Extraction Kit. The investigation overall reported the following: The earlier analysis of 450 to 700 of the donors excluded some 15 rarely observed V segments, including chromosome 9 orphons, because counts were too low. In a later genetic analysis, a missense DCLRE1C variant was associated with V-gene and J-gene trimming of TCR beta chains, and the association was replicated in an independent cohort. In vitro tests confirmed that a few of the cytomegalovirus-associated TCR beta chains recognize cytomegalovirus antigens. When HLA alleles, especially DR and DQ, strongly co-occurred, attributing TCR associations to individual alleles was difficult. Because HLA typing was missing for some donors at each locus, association tests included only the typed subset. In an earlier analysis of over 550 of the donors, most TCR beta V segments were observed in productive rearrangements about 90% or about 30% of the time, broadly matching IMGT annotations. The only immune exposure information available for the cohort was CMV serostatus. The presence/absence analyses assumed that sequencing depth was roughly uniform across donors, and that assumption may not be true. According to a later analysis, TCR association rates differed among HLA loci, with DRB1 alleles showing the most associated TCRs and HLA-C alleles showing the fewest. According to a later genetic analysis, donors in an Asian-associated ancestry cluster had fewer N-insertions in productive TCRs than the approximately 650-donor mean. While some public TCRs were present in many individuals, most TCR sequences turned up only very rarely across donors. According to a later analysis, most CMV-associated TCR beta chains appeared to be HLA-restricted, and the HLA associations seemed to be driven largely by CMV exposure. The study gave a list of about 160 TCR beta chains associated with cytomegalovirus. A later analysis found that HLA-associated TCR beta chains were more clonally expanded and had lower generation probabilities than equally common non-associated chains. In a later analysis, 15,000 to 20,000 TCR beta sequences were associated with specific HLA alleles at a false discovery rate of 0.05. The authors suggested that the approach could potentially be generalized to other disease states and immunological phenotypes. The sequencing pipeline was judged likely to have produced a cluster of highly shared sequence variants as a technical artifact. In both the original and validation cohorts, the classifier was reported to diagnose cytomegalovirus status with high specificity and sensitivity. This cohort had only TCR beta chains sequenced, and the lack of alpha or paired-chain data limited which features could be detected. According to a later analysis, parvovirus B19, influenza, CMV and Epstein-Barr virus appeared linked to several top co-occurrence clusters. Correlated functional status among segregating V segments might be attributable to linkage disequilibrium, but an unknown experimental factor could not be ruled out. Some IMGT-functional V segments, including TRBV6-2 and TRBV6-3, could not be told apart with the 87-base-pair reads, so those segments were excluded. A further reported finding was that TCR beta sequences accurately predicted the HLA-A and HLA-B alleles for most subjects in the first cohort.

The library was obtained by the immunoSEQ multiplex PCR assay. The multiplex PCR relied on a mix of 60 forward primers for TCR Vbeta segments and 13 reverse primers for TCR Jbeta segments. The CDR3 region of rearranged TCR beta genes was amplified from genomic DNA with a multiplex PCR assay. On the Illumina HiSeq System, the amplified TCR beta libraries were sequenced as 87-base-pair reads. As for the authors' bioinformatics: A later analysis tallied roughly 78 million unique TCR beta chains across the 660 or so repertoires, and approximately 11 million of those chains were shared by two or more donors. Raw reads were error-corrected and collapsed into unique sequences by a nearest-neighbor algorithm in which closely related sequences were merged to remove PCR and sequencing errors. To assign V, D and J gene segments, CDR3 sequences were aligned to IMGT reference sequences. Each retained sequence needed at least a six-nucleotide match to both a V gene segment and a J gene segment. Rearrangements were classified as productive when the CDR3 lacked stop codons and remained in frame with V and J, and all other rearrangements were classified as non-productive. CDR3 was defined according to IMGT convention as the region running from the second conserved V-encoded cysteine to the conserved J-encoded phenylalanine. The earlier analysis of about 610 of the donors excluded sequences that lacked an unambiguous match to a single V gene segment. An earlier analysis of several hundred of the donors classified V segments as functional when productive rearrangements were above 56.7% and as segregating when the standard deviation between donors was above 5%. A statistical classification framework was built to diagnose cytomegalovirus status from the catalog of TCR beta chain sequences. In a later analysis, TCR nucleotide sequences were compared against IMGT/GENE-DB human TR gene sequences so that V and J genes could be assigned. A later analysis assigned CDR3 sequences and most-parsimonious VDJ recombination scenarios with the TCRdist pipeline. In a later analysis, each TCR beta chain was defined by its CDR3 amino acid sequence together with its V-gene family, and reads without a unique V-gene family were excluded. To address suspected cross-contamination and a sequencing artifact, a later analysis removed approximately 590 highly shared, low-generation-probability nucleotide sequences. In a later analysis, a clonal expansion index for each public chain was calculated from normalized within-repertoire ranks of inferred template counts. A later analysis computed generation probabilities with a VDJ recombination model fitted to out-of-frame rearrangements, and checked the results against IGoR. In a later analysis, hypergeometric tests were used to score TCR-TCR, TCR-HLA and TCR-CMV co-occurrence, with a repertoire-size bias correction applied to TCR pairs. False discovery rates were estimated in a later analysis by permuting HLA or CMV assignments 20 times. In a later analysis, co-occurring TCRs were grouped with DBSCAN, and TCRdist sequence similarity was added when clustering was performed within HLA-allele-positive subsets. For co-occurrence clustering, repertoires with fewer than 30,000 or more than 120,000 public chains were excluded, along with about five repertoires with anomalous nucleotide sharing. TCRdb took over this immuneACCESS table, retaining in-frame rearrangements with V and J assigned. Such tables are incomplete; in checked studies, under half of the missing clones stem from an unresolved V gene, and the remainder is unexplained. Clone size and V and J calls were adopted from that table, with D and trimming inferred from the DNA. A total of about 110,000 clones appear in this sample, over 60% of them only once. About an eighth of the sample lies in the top ten.

The chain employs TRBV10-2 and TRBJ1-4; 7 nucleotides in the junction match TRBD1. The sequenced material came from PBMCs. This clonotype was obtained from a man aged 25-45 years in good health and CMV-seropositive. In nucleotides, the sequence is TGCGCCACCCGGGGACAGATTAATGAAAAACTGTTTTTT. It encodes CATRGQINEKLFF.